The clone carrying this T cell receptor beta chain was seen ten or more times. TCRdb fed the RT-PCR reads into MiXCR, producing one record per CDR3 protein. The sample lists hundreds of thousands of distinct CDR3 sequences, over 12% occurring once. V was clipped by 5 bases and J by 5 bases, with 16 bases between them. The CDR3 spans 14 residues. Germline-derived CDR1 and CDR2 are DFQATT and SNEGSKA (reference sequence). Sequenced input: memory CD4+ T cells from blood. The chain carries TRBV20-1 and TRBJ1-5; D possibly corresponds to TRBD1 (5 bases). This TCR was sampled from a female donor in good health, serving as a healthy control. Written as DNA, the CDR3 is TGCAGTGCTTGGGAGGGCGCGGGGGATCAGCCCCAGCATTTT. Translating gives CSAWEGAGDQPQHF.